The rows below give T cell receptor beta chains drawn from one sample of a study of blood T cell repertoires in COVID-19. The method was immunoSEQ multiplex PCR; TCRdb's version includes in-frame clones alone and lacks a portion of them. The repertoire holds some 670,000 clones, with 85% to 90% as singletons. Specimen: peripheral blood. These receptors came from a woman younger than 35 with acute or convalescent COVID-19. Each CDR3 is given with its conserved first and last residue.

j_gene: TRBJ2-7; v_gene: TRBV7-9; CDR3aa: CASSQRSSGSTYEQYF
j_gene: TRBJ2-7; v_gene: TRBV18; CDR3aa: CASSPPGTSGGSYEQYF
j_gene: TRBJ2-1; v_gene: TRBV9; CDR3aa: CASSPEGGGADNEQFF
j_gene: TRBJ1-3; v_gene: TRBV30; CDR3aa: CAWYAGVGGNTIYF
j_gene: TRBJ2-1; v_gene: TRBV12-3/TRBV12-4; CDR3aa: CASSSLVTGEQFF
j_gene: TRBJ2-3; v_gene: TRBV5-4; CDR3aa: CASSLAGEGTDTQYF
j_gene: TRBJ2-3; v_gene: TRBV9; CDR3aa: CASSVGGEYTQYF
j_gene: TRBJ2-2; v_gene: TRBV4-1; CDR3aa: CASSQGKRGNTGELFF
j_gene: TRBJ1-2; v_gene: TRBV9; CDR3aa: CASSVESANYGYTF
j_gene: TRBJ1-4; v_gene: TRBV6-1; CDR3aa: CASSDGDFQTTNEKLFF
j_gene: TRBJ2-5; v_gene: TRBV19; CDR3aa: CASSLSGGHQETQYF
j_gene: TRBJ1-2; v_gene: TRBV28; CDR3aa: CASSSSLTGPDGYTF
j_gene: TRBJ1-3; v_gene: TRBV4-3; CDR3aa: CASSQDYLTVSGNTIYF
j_gene: TRBJ1-1; v_gene: TRBV19; CDR3aa: CASTPQTGINTEAFF
j_gene: TRBJ2-7; v_gene: TRBV6-1; CDR3aa: CASSEEVTGAYEQYF
j_gene: TRBJ1-5; v_gene: TRBV27; CDR3aa: CASSLSGRGLQPQHF
j_gene: TRBJ1-6; v_gene: TRBV6-6; CDR3aa: CASSRQVIFSYNSPLHF
j_gene: TRBJ1-5; v_gene: TRBV11-2; CDR3aa: CASSSRTGKNQPQHF
j_gene: TRBJ1-1; v_gene: TRBV30; CDR3aa: CAWSVSMNTEAFF
j_gene: TRBJ1-6; v_gene: TRBV7-3; CDR3aa: CASSLFMGDRGNSPLHF
j_gene: TRBJ2-2; v_gene: TRBV5-6; CDR3aa: CASSLSGSGGTGELFF
j_gene: TRBJ1-2; v_gene: TRBV27; CDR3aa: CASSFGTGYGYTF
j_gene: TRBJ1-1; v_gene: TRBV7-9; CDR3aa: CASSFRQGVTEAFF
j_gene: TRBJ1-1; v_gene: TRBV2; CDR3aa: CASTRGPDGTEAFF
j_gene: TRBJ2-5; v_gene: TRBV18; CDR3aa: CASSPNQGETQYF
j_gene: TRBJ1-1; v_gene: TRBV27; CDR3aa: CASREAISGTEAFF
j_gene: TRBJ1-2; v_gene: TRBV5-6; CDR3aa: CASSNGQYGYTF
j_gene: TRBJ2-5; v_gene: TRBV4-2; CDR3aa: CASSQALEGSGGGQYF
j_gene: TRBJ1-2; v_gene: TRBV5-5; CDR3aa: CASSLVPQGDYGYTF
j_gene: TRBJ2-7; v_gene: TRBV5-1; CDR3aa: CASSLRAGGLYEQYF
j_gene: TRBJ2-2; v_gene: TRBV30; CDR3aa: CAWSEGARGTGELFF
j_gene: TRBJ1-1; v_gene: TRBV7-3; CDR3aa: CASSSRGGGHHPLNTEAFF
j_gene: TRBJ1-2; v_gene: TRBV2; CDR3aa: CALTARYGYTF
j_gene: TRBJ1-5; v_gene: TRBV18; CDR3aa: CASSPATGSNQPQHF
j_gene: TRBJ1-1; v_gene: TRBV3-1/TRBV3-2; CDR3aa: CASSPRGAGNGITEAFF
j_gene: TRBJ2-7; v_gene: TRBV5-1; CDR3aa: CASSWGDSSGEQYF
j_gene: TRBJ2-1; v_gene: TRBV27; CDR3aa: CASSLSLSSYNEQFF
j_gene: TRBJ1-2; v_gene: TRBV29-1; CDR3aa: CSVEDLPGDRGEFNYGYTF
j_gene: TRBJ1-1; v_gene: TRBV4-1; CDR3aa: CASSRGLEVNTEAFF
j_gene: TRBJ2-3; v_gene: TRBV12-3/TRBV12-4; CDR3aa: CASSLTYTDTQYF
j_gene: TRBJ1-1; v_gene: TRBV6-5; CDR3aa: CASSPGQENTEAFF
j_gene: TRBJ1-4; v_gene: TRBV2; CDR3aa: CASSVDRYNEKLFF
j_gene: TRBJ2-5; v_gene: TRBV9; CDR3aa: CASSVNREETQYF
j_gene: TRBJ2-5; v_gene: TRBV4-1; CDR3aa: CASSQDGYGTGWETQYF
j_gene: TRBJ2-7; v_gene: TRBV4-2; CDR3aa: CASSQDRGQRRDYEQYF
j_gene: TRBJ2-5; v_gene: TRBV9; CDR3aa: CASNVGGFQETQYF
j_gene: TRBJ1-2; v_gene: TRBV7-2; CDR3aa: CASSLGGIPYGYTF